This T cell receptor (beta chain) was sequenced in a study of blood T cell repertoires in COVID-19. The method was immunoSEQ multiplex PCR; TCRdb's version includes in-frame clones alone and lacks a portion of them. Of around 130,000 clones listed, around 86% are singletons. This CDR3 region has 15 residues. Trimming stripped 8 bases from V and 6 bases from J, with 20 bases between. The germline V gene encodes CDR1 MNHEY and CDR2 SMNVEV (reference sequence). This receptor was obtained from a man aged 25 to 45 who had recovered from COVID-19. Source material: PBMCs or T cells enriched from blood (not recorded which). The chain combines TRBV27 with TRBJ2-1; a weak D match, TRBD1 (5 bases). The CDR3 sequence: CASAPFQGPSNEQFF. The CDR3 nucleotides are TGTGCCAGCGCCCCTTTCCAGGGCCCTTCCAATGAGCAGTTCTTC.